This passage covers 14 T cell receptor beta chains from one sample sequenced in a study of T cells after posttransplantation cyclophosphamide. The method was immunoSEQ multiplex PCR; TCRdb's version includes in-frame clones alone and lacks a portion of them. This table has about 10,000 clones, 75% to 90% appearing once. Source material: memory CD4+ T cells sorted from PBMCs. The receptors shown here come from an older woman in good health, CMV-negative, and a related stem cell transplant donor.

This clone appeared once. The chain employs TRBV6-5 and TRBJ1-2; TRBD1 is a possible D gene (5 bases). The CDR3 totals 15 residues. Trimming left V 2 bases short and J 8 bases short, with 18 bases between. The germline V gene encodes CDR1 MNHEY and CDR2 SVGAGI. CDR3 amino acids: CASSYRGTALPGYTF. In nucleotides, the CDR3 is TGTGCCAGCAGTTACCGGGGGACCGCCTTGCCGGGCTACACCTTC.

This chain links TRBV5-1 with TRBJ2-1, with D tentatively TRBD1 (6 bases). Germline assignment: CDR1 SGHRS and CDR2 YFSETQ. V was shortened by 0 bases and J by 0 bases, with 7 bases between the two germline ends. CDR3 size: 15 residues. CDR3 residues: CASSLEGDSYNEQFF. The DNA of the CDR3 is TGCGCCAGCAGCTTGGAGGGGGACTCCTACAATGAGCAGTTCTTC.

The rearrangement links TRBV6-6 to TRBJ2-4, with 8 bases that match TRBD2. The V gene end was trimmed by 7 bases and the J gene end by 6 bases; junction bases not matched to a gene: 5. The germline V gene encodes CDR1 MNHNY and CDR2 SVGAGI (reference sequence). The CDR3 is 13 residues long. The chain's CDR3 is CASTIGRGNIQYF. CDR3 sequence (DNA): TGTGCCAGCACCATCGGGAGGGGAAACATTCAGTACTTC.

V is TRBV18 and J is TRBJ2-1, with 10 bases matching TRBD1. CDR1 KGHSH and CDR2 LQKENI come from the germline V gene. CDR3 length equals 15 residues. V lost 6 bases and J lost 6; bases outside the gene matches: 8. The CDR3 DNA is TGTGCCAGCTCCCCCGGGACAGGGGCTCTCAATGAGCAGTTCTTC. Its protein is CASSPGTGALNEQFF. Combining the CDR3 with reference TRBV18 and TRBJ2-1 gives the whole variable domain NAGVMQNPRHLVRRRGQEARLRCSPMKGHSHVYWYRQLPEEGLKFMVYLQKENIIDESGMPKERFSAEFPKEGPSILRIQQVVRGDSAAYFCASSPGTGALNEQFFGPGTRLTVL.

This rearrangement joins TRBV5-1 to TRBJ2-3, with 8 bases aligning to TRBD2. V lost 3 bases, J lost 4 bases, and 4 bases stayed unmatched. Germline V CDR1 and CDR2: SGHRS, YFSETQ. The CDR3 has 14 amino acids. This CDR3 reads CASSSGGGADTQYF. In DNA, the CDR3 is TGCGCCAGCAGCTCGGGGGGGGGCGCAGATACGCAGTATTTT.

The chain carries TRBV9 and TRBJ1-1; 7 nucleotides align to TRBD1. The V and J ends lost 1 base and 7 bases, in that order; junction bases with no gene match: 4. This CDR3 has 13 amino acids. Germline V CDR1 and CDR2: SGDLS, YYNGEE. The chain's CDR3 is CASSVTGDSEAFF. The CDR3 nucleotides read TGTGCCAGCAGCGTAACAGGGGACAGTGAAGCTTTCTTT. The whole variable domain, filled in from reference TRBV9 and TRBJ1-1, reads DSGVTQTPKHLITATGQRVTLRCSPRSGDLSVYWYQQSLDQGLQFLIQYYNGEERAKGNILERFSAQQFPDLHSELNLSSLELGDSALYFCASSVTGDSEAFFGQGTRLTVV.

This chain links TRBV19 with TRBJ1-1; D not certain. CDR3 size: 13 residues. V lost 4 bases and J lost 1, with 7 bases in between. The germline gives CDR1 LNHDA, CDR2 SQIVND (reference sequence). Here the CDR3 reads CASSNSGNTEAFF. DNA for the CDR3: TGTGCCAGTAGTAATTCGGGGAACACTGAAGCTTTCTTT.

The chain combines TRBV7-7 with TRBJ1-2, with 7 nucleotides matching TRBD1. Germline CDR1 SSHAT, CDR2 FNYEAQ (reference sequence). The CDR3 is 14 amino acids. The CDR3 nucleotides are TGTGCTAGCGGACCCCTGGGACAGTGGAAGGGCTACACCTTC. Protein: CASGPLGQWKGYTF.

The sample holds a few counts of this clone. The chain recombines TRBV19 with TRBJ2-5; 9 bases line up with TRBD1. This CDR3 has 15 amino acids. J was trimmed by 5 bases and V by 3 bases; bases with no gene match: 7. In germline, CDR1 is LNHDA, CDR2 SQIVND (reference sequence). CDR3 in amino acids: CASSMTGGRGETQYF. CDR3 in DNA: TGTGCCAGTAGTATGACAGGGGGACGAGGGGAGACCCAGTACTTC.

The rearrangement links TRBV27 to TRBJ2-3, with 9 nucleotides matching TRBD2. With 1 base clipped from V and 3 bases from J, the junction kept 11 bases outside the gene matches. Germline V CDR1 and CDR2: MNHEY, SMNVEV (reference sequence). The CDR3 covers 18 residues. CDR3 in amino acids: CASSLLRGGTSSTDTQYF. The CDR3 nucleotides read TGTGCCAGCAGTTTATTGCGGGGGGGGACCTCATCTACAGATACGCAGTATTTT.

The rearrangement links TRBV9 to TRBJ2-1; TRBD2 agrees at 9 bases. The V gene's germline CDR1 is SGDLS and CDR2 YYNGEE. The trim removed 2 bases at V and 1 base at J, leaving 4 bases unmatched. The CDR3 extends over 16 amino acids. For the CDR3, the DNA is TGTGCCAGCAGCGTCGGCGGGAGGGGGTCCTACAATGAGCAGTTCTTC. It is translated as CASSVGGRGSYNEQFF.

The genes are TRBV12-5 and TRBJ2-7, with D tentatively TRBD1 (6 bases). Germline CDR1 LGHNT, CDR2 FRNRAP. This CDR3 has 18 amino acids. Trimming left V 2 bases short and J 3 bases short, with 23 bases between. This CDR3 reads CASGLPTIRIEGHYEQYV. The CDR3 DNA is TGTGCTAGTGGTTTGCCAACTATCCGGATAGAGGGACACTACGAGCAGTACGTC.

CDR3 region: CASSLARGVGETQYF. DNA of the CDR3: TGTGCCAGCAGCTTAGCTCGCGGGGTGGGGGAGACCCAGTACTTC. V usage is TRBV7-2 and J usage is TRBJ2-5; tentative D call: TRBD2 (6 bases). The V end was cut by 0 bases, the J end by 5 bases, with 13 bases between. The CDR3 is 15 amino acids. Germline assignment: CDR1 SGHTA and CDR2 FQGNSA.

V usage is TRBV2 and J usage is TRBJ2-1; 7 bases map to TRBD2. The CDR3 has 11 residues. Germline loops: CDR1 SNHLY, CDR2 FYNNEI. V was pared by 6 bases and J by 16 bases, with 9 bases of the junction left unmatched. The CDR3 reads CASRMVIAGFF. The CDR3 nucleotides read TGTGCCAGCAGGATGGTGATAGCGGGCTTCTTC.